The 5 T cell receptor beta chains below come from one sample, sequenced in a study of sequential checkpoint blockade in melanoma. The treatment here: randomized to nivolumab then ipilimumab (arm A) or the reverse (arm B). TCRdb's copy holds only in-frame clones and misses some; the assay was immunoSEQ multiplex PCR. The profile covers under 50,000 clones, with about 88% appearing a single time and roughly 12% taken by the ten largest. The sequencing here drew on CD8+ T cells sorted from blood (inferred from file names), taken from a patient given nivolumab and ipilimumab in sequence. The receptor source for this set is a human donor with melanoma.

V gene TRBV6-5 combines with J gene TRBJ2-1; 9 nucleotides line up with TRBD2. Germline V gives CDR1 MNHEY, CDR2 SVGAGI. The J segment lost 3 bases and the V segment lost 6 bases, leaving 3 bases of the junction unmatched. The CDR3 runs 14 residues. CDR3 amino acids: CASRLAGDYNEQFF. CDR3 in DNA: TGTGCCAGCAGATTAGCGGGAGACTACAATGAGCAGTTCTTC.

The chain's CDR3 is CASSQSGTAVGNTIYF. CDR3 nucleotide sequence: TGCGCCAGCAGCCAATCCGGGACAGCCGTTGGAAACACCATATATTTT. V and J are TRBV4-3 and TRBJ1-3, with 7 bases lining up with TRBD1. Germline CDR1 and CDR2: LGHNA and YSLEER. The CDR3 is 16 residues long. After removal of 2 bases from V and 3 bases from J, the junction contained 7 bases not matched to a gene.

The V and J genes are TRBV4-1 and TRBJ2-1; a weak D match, TRBD1 (6 bases). Looked up from germline, CDR1 is MGHRA and CDR2 is YSYEKL. V was clipped by 0 bases and J by 2 bases, with 11 bases between them. The CDR3 runs to 16 residues. The CDR3 is CASSQDPRGPYNEQFF. The CDR3 region has the DNA TGCGCCAGCAGCCAAGATCCCAGGGGCCCCTACAATGAGCAGTTCTTC.

The genes are TRBV5-6 and TRBJ1-5; D is unresolved. Trimming pared 0 bases from V and 11 bases from J, leaving 15 bases between. The CDR3 is 14 amino acids. Germline CDR1 reads SGHDT; CDR2 reads YYEEEE. The DNA for the CDR3 is TGTGCCAGCAGCTTGGCCGGGGAGATCAGCACCCAGCATTTT. This gives the protein CASSLAGEISTQHF. The variable domain in full, completed from reference TRBV5-6 and TRBJ1-5, reads DAGVTQSPTHLIKTRGQQVTLRCSPKSGHDTVSWYQQALGQGPQFIFQYYEEEERQRGNFPDRFSGHQFPNYSSELNVNALLLGDSALYLCASSLAGEISTQHFGDGTRLSIL.

The chain combines TRBV10-3 with TRBJ2-5; 10 nucleotides align to TRBD1. V was pared by 8 bases and J by 4 bases, with 7 bases of the junction left unmatched. The length of the CDR3 is 14 residues. Per the germline V gene, CDR1 is ENHRY and CDR2 is SYGVKD. The CDR3 is CAISGTGAPETQYF. The CDR3 DNA follows: TGTGCCATCTCCGGGACAGGGGCGCCAGAGACCCAGTACTTC.